The T cell receptor (beta chain) under discussion was sequenced for a study of spatial heterogeneity in lung cancer. In germline, CDR1 is MDHEN, CDR2 SYDVKM. V lost 5 bases and J lost 11, with 15 bases in between. The CDR3 is 12 amino acids. A single record per CDR3 protein comes from TCRdb applying MiXCR to the 5' RACE reads. The data hold roughly 48,000 distinct CDR3 sequences, with approximately 5% observed a single time. This clonotype was recorded many times. Indicated time point: sample taken at primary tumor resection. Unsorted tumor, nontumor lung tissue or cryopreserved PBMC supplied the whole RNA.

This sample comprised PBMCs, obtained at surgery. This receptor was taken from a male donor with early-stage non-small cell lung cancer. The chain employs TRBV28 and TRBJ2-5; TRBD2 might be the D (6 bases). The CDR3 loop is CASSTPGATQYF. The CDR3, as DNA: TGTGCCAGCAGTACCCCGGGAGCCACTCAGTACTTC.